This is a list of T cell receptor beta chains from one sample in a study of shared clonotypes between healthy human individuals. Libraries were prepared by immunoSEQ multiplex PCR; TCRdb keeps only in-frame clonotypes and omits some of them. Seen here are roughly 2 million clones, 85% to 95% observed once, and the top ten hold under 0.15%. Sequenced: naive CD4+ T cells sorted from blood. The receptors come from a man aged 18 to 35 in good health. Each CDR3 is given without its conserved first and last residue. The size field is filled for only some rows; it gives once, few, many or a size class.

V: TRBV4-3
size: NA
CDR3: ASSQVAGVSTDTQY

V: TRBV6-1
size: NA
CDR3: ASSDQGEIGNEQF

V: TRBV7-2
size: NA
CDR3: ASSLAVLTSNQPQH

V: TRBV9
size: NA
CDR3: ASSVGGFYGYT

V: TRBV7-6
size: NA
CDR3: ASSSGQENQPQH

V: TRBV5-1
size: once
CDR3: ASSQTGMMNTEAF

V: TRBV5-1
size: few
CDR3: ASSLGWTGDREQY

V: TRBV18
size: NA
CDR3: ASSPWTKGETQY

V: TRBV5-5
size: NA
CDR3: ASEERAFETQY

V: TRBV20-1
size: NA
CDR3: SAEQVYGYT

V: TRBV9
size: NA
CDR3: ASSVAGRGSDTQY

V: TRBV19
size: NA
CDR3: ASSNTGGGQPQH

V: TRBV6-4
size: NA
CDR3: ASSDNGETEAF

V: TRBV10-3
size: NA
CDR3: AGSGEAYEQY

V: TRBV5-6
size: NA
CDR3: ASSPDRGRRDGYT

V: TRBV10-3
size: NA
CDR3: AIRGRSNQPQH

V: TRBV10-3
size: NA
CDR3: AISDAGTTGELF

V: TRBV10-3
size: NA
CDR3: AISESASGRGETQY

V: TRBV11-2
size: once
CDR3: ASSLDPGHEETQY

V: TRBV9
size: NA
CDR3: ASSVGETPYEQY

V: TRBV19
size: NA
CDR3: ASSQGWDTEAF

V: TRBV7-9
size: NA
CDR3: ASSLFSGPNSYEQY

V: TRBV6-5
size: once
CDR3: ASSYNAGGTDTQY

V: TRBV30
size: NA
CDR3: AWSVNLRYNEQF

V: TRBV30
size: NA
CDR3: AWSWLTNTGELF

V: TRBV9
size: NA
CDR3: ASSTRDGSYEQY

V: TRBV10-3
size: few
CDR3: AINARQGLDEQY

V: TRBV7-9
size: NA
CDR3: ASSIGREQPQH

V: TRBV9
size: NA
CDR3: ASSPPWGDGNTIY

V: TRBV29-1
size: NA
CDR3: SVAERYEQY

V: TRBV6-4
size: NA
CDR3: ATLGSGTGSYEQY

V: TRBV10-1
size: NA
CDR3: ASSESGTSYEQY

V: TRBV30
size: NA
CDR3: AWSRNLRSGNEQF

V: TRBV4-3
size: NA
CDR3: ASSQYPAGQGSSYEQY

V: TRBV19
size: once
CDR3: ASSIERSSTDTQY

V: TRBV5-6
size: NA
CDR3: ASSLGRGREQY

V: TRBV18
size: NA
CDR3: ASSPDGPQRHEQY

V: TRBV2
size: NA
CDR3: ASRLAPNTGELF

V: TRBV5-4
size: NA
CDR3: ASSLQQRLNSGNTIY

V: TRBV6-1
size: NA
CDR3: ASSDVNRGRKGDTDTQY

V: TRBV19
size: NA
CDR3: ASSIAGTSGVYEQY

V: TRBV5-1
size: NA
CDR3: ASSLDPGQPQH

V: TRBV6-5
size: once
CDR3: ASKNGAGGANVLT

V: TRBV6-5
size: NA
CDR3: ASRLTGANTEAF

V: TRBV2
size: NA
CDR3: ASSEEGPLL

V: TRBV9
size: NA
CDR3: ASSPGWGTANTGELF

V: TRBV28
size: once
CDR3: ASRPVREFATNEKLF

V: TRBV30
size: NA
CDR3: AWSLRGARGKKLF

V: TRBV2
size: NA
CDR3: ASSYRAGTDTQY

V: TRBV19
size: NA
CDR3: ASSIQVRGQPQH

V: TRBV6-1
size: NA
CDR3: ASTRDAYEQY